These 32 T cell receptor beta chains came from one sample sequenced in a study of T cell responses to AZD1222 COVID-19 vaccine. Assay used: immunoSEQ multiplex PCR; TCRdb lists only in-frame clones, some missing. The data contain roughly 80,000 clones, 70% to 90% of them singletons. Sequences were derived from peripheral blood, sampled on day 0 of MenACWY control vaccination. These receptors were taken from an adult in good health.

This chain links TRBV10-3 with TRBJ2-3, with D possibly being TRBD2 (6 bases). The length of the CDR3 is 13 residues. CDR1 and CDR2 (germline): ENHRY, SYGVKD. Trimming left V 11 bases short and J 2 bases short, with 14 bases between. In nucleotides, the CDR3 is TGTGCCTCAAATGGGGAGGCCACAGATACGCAGTATTTT. Protein product: CASNGEATDTQYF.

This sequence joins TRBV6-6 and TRBJ1-3; D unclear. V dropped 6 bases and J dropped 0 bases, with 9 bases sitting between them. This CDR3 has 14 residues. CDR1 is MNHNY and CDR2 is SVGAGI in the germline V gene (reference sequence). The CDR3 protein is CASRSGFSGNTIYF. DNA of the CDR3: TGTGCCAGCAGATCGGGCTTCTCTGGAAACACCATATATTTT.

The chain carries TRBV4-3 and TRBJ2-7; D possibly corresponds to TRBD1 (6 bases). The V end lost 3 bases, the J end lost 0 bases, and 9 bases lay between the germline ends. CDR1 and CDR2 (germline): LGHNA, YSLEER. The length of the CDR3 is 14 residues. Written as DNA, the CDR3 is TGCGCCAGCAGCCAGGGGGACATCTCCTACGAGCAGTACTTC. As protein: CASSQGDISYEQYF.

The V and J genes are TRBV28 and TRBJ2-7; D possibly uses TRBD1 or TRBD2 (6 bases each). Germline CDR1 reads MDHEN; CDR2 reads SYDVKM. The ends were cut back, 5 bases at V and 5 bases at J, with 16 bases in the middle. This CDR3 is 14 amino acids long. CDR3 in amino acids: CASSPWGAVNEQYF. In DNA form, the CDR3 reads TGTGCCAGCAGTCCATGGGGGGCTGTAAACGAGCAGTACTTC.

The rearrangement joins TRBV25-1 to TRBJ1-1, with D maybe TRBD1 (5 bases). The CDR3 contains 13 residues. V shed 4 bases and J shed 4 bases, with 10 bases lying between them. Per the germline V gene, CDR1 is MGHDK and CDR2 is SYGVNS. This chain's CDR3 is CASSGGVATEAFF. CDR3 DNA sequence: TGTGCCAGCAGTGGAGGGGTGGCCACTGAAGCTTTCTTT.

The chain is built from TRBV29-1 and TRBJ2-7; D call uncertain. This CDR3 has 12 residues. V dropped 5 bases and J dropped 2 bases, with 10 bases sitting between them. Germline loops: CDR1 SQVTM, CDR2 ANQGSEA. The CDR3 coding sequence is TGCAGCGTTTCCCCCCGTACCTACGAGCAGTACTTC. Its translation is CSVSPRTYEQYF.

This chain connects TRBV7-9 to TRBJ2-1; possible D gene TRBD2, 5 bases. The V gene's germline CDR1 is SEHNR and CDR2 FQNEAQ (reference sequence). V was clipped by 1 base and J by 9 bases, with 13 bases between them. The CDR3 extends over 14 amino acids. CDR3 amino acids: CASSLVARRGEQFF. CDR3 coding DNA: TGTGCCAGCAGCTTAGTGGCTCGCCGGGGTGAGCAGTTCTTC.

The V call is TRBV25-1, the J call TRBJ2-2, with D unresolved. CDR3 size: 17 residues. V lost 1 base and J lost 3, with 15 bases in between. The germline CDR1 and CDR2 sequences are MGHDK and SYGVNS. The CDR3 DNA reads as TGTGCCAGCAGTGAATTCGCGCGTATAAGGGACACCGGGGAGCTGTTTTTT. This gives the protein CASSEFARIRDTGELFF.

Here the CDR3 reads CASTDPTLIKAFF. The CDR3 nucleotides are TGTGCCAGCACCGATCCTACCCTGATAAAAGCTTTCTTT. The chain carries TRBV28 and TRBJ1-1, with D unresolved. The CDR3 spans 13 residues. V was cut by 7 bases and J by 9 bases, with 18 bases left in between. Germline lookup yields CDR1 MDHEN and CDR2 SYDVKM.

The chain has TRBV6-2 or TRBV6-3 and TRBJ2-3, with 8 bases fitting TRBD2. Trimming took 0 bases from V and 5 from J; bases not matched to a gene: 10. Germline V gives CDR1 MNHEY, CDR2 SVGEGT. The CDR3 spans 17 residues. The CDR3, as DNA: TGTGCCAGCAGTTACTCACCGGGGGGGCATCGGTTAGATACGCAGTATTTT. It encodes CASSYSPGGHRLDTQYF.

V and J are TRBV30 and TRBJ2-2; 8 bases line up with TRBD2. Germline lookup yields CDR1 GTSNPN and CDR2 SVGIG (reference sequence). V lost 0 bases, J lost 2 bases, and 2 bases stayed unmatched. CDR3 length equals 15 residues. The CDR3 spells CAWSVLADNTGELFF. The CDR3 nucleotides read TGTGCCTGGAGTGTACTAGCGGATAACACCGGGGAGCTGTTTTTT.

The rearrangement links TRBV19 to TRBJ2-7; 7 bases match TRBD1. CDR1 is LNHDA and CDR2 is SQIVND in the germline V gene (reference sequence). This CDR3 spans 14 amino acids. The ends lost 5 bases at V and 2 bases at J; junction bases unmatched: 6. The CDR3 region is CASSPEQGTYEQYF. The CDR3 DNA is TGTGCCAGTAGTCCAGAACAGGGGACCTACGAGCAGTACTTC.

The J gene is TRBJ2-1, the V gene TRBV23-1; 7 bases match TRBD2. TRBV23-1 is filed as an ORF, its function uncertain. The CDR3 length is 17 residues. Trimming cost V 0 bases and J 14 bases; bases outside gene matches: 19. The DNA of the CDR3 is TGCGCCAGCAGTCAATCGGGGCAGGGAGGCGCGGGAGACGGAAAGTTCTTC. Encoded protein: CASSQSGQGGAGDGKFF.

This clone was picked up one time. The chain couples TRBV5-4 to TRBJ2-2, with D uncertain. The CDR3 spans 15 residues. Trimming cost V 2 bases and J 2 bases, with 10 bases left between them. Germline lookup yields CDR1 SGHNT and CDR2 YYREEE (reference sequence). CDR3 coding DNA: TGTGCCAGCAGCTTCGGAGTTTTTAACACCGGGGAGCTGTTTTTT. Its protein is CASSFGVFNTGELFF.

V usage is TRBV24-1 and J usage is TRBJ2-4, with 7 bases aligning to TRBD1. V gave up 4 bases and J gave up 1 base; unmatched junction bases: 15. CDR3 length: 19 amino acids. The germline gives CDR1 KGHDR, CDR2 SFDVKD. The CDR3 reads CATSEAGTDTTAAKNIQYF. In DNA form, the CDR3 reads TGTGCCACCAGTGAGGCCGGGACAGATACTACGGCGGCCAAAAACATTCAGTACTTC.

J is TRBJ2-7 and V is TRBV20-1, with 8 positions matching TRBD2. With V trimmed by 3 bases and J by 2 bases, 6 bases remained unmatched. CDR3 length: 14 amino acids. Germline CDR1 reads DFQATT; CDR2 reads SNEGSKA (reference sequence). CDR3 sequence (DNA): TGCAGTGCTAGTAGTGGCGGGGGGCCCTACGAGCAGTACTTC. Translating gives CSASSGGGPYEQYF.

V gene TRBV7-9 combines with J gene TRBJ1-6, with no clear D. CDR3 size: 11 residues. CDR1 is SEHNR and CDR2 is FQNEAQ in the germline V gene (reference sequence). Trimming left V 6 bases short and J 10 bases short, with 7 bases between. This CDR3 is CASSQNSPLHF. CDR3 coding DNA: TGTGCCAGCAGTCAGAACTCACCCCTCCACTTT.

The rearrangement joins TRBV4-1 to TRBJ2-7; D not resolved. Germline assignment: CDR1 MGHRA and CDR2 YSYEKL. V was clipped by 3 bases and J by 7 bases, with 13 bases between them. The CDR3 has 13 residues. CDR3 protein: CASSHLYTAEQYF. CDR3 nucleotide sequence: TGCGCCAGCAGCCATCTTTATACAGCTGAGCAGTACTTC.

This chain links TRBV28 with TRBJ1-4; D is perhaps TRBD1 (5 bases). Deletions cut 6 bases from V and 8 bases from J, with 22 bases between. This CDR3 contains 16 residues. Germline CDR1 MDHEN, CDR2 SYDVKM. DNA for the CDR3: TGTGCCAGCAGCTCGGCGGAACAGGCGTTTGGGGAAAAACTGTTTTTT. Protein: CASSSAEQAFGEKLFF.

The chain combines TRBV5-1 with TRBJ2-7, with a possible D match to TRBD2 (6 bases). This CDR3 contains 14 residues. Germline V gives CDR1 SGHRS, CDR2 YFSETQ. The ends were cut back, 4 bases at V and 3 bases at J, with 14 bases in the middle. The CDR3 DNA reads TGCGCCAGCAGCCCGGACTACCCTGTCTACGAGCAGTACTTC. The encoded protein is CASSPDYPVYEQYF.

V gene TRBV4-1 combines with J gene TRBJ2-2; possible D gene TRBD1, 5 bases. There are 16 residues in the CDR3. Trimming took off 0 bases at V and 0 bases at J, with 8 bases between the two ends. CDR1 and CDR2 from the germline V gene are MGHRA and YSYEKL. Written as DNA, the CDR3 is TGCGCCAGCAGCCAAGATCCAGGGACGAACACCGGGGAGCTGTTTTTT. Protein: CASSQDPGTNTGELFF.

This clone was counted between two and nine times. This chain uses TRBV19 with TRBJ2-1; 8 nucleotides line up with TRBD1. Germline CDR1 and CDR2: LNHDA and SQIVND (reference sequence). CDR3 size: 13 residues. J was trimmed by 8 bases and V by 4 bases; bases with no gene match: 4. Written as DNA, the CDR3 is TGTGCCAGTAGTAAAGACAGGGGTCATGAGCAGTTCTTC. This sequence encodes CASSKDRGHEQFF.

This clone was observed once. V gene TRBV28 combines with J gene TRBJ2-5; D may be TRBD1 or TRBD2 (7 bases each). There are 14 residues in the CDR3. Trimming removed 5 bases at V and 5 bases at J, with 15 bases between. Germline CDR1 reads MDHEN; CDR2 reads SYDVKM. CDR3 DNA sequence: TGTGCCAGCAGTACAAGGGGGCGGGAGGAGACCCAGTACTTC. Protein: CASSTRGREETQYF.

The chain is built from TRBV9 and TRBJ1-5; weak D call: TRBD1 (5 bases). Trimming pared 3 bases from V and 7 bases from J, leaving 17 bases between. The CDR3 runs to 15 residues. Germline V gene sequence: CDR1 SGDLS, CDR2 YYNGEE. The CDR3 protein is CASSASQGIGQPQHF. The CDR3 coding sequence is TGTGCCAGCAGCGCCTCGCAGGGAATAGGACAGCCCCAGCATTTT.

The gene calls are TRBV5-4 and TRBJ2-2; D remains unclear. V was pared by 4 bases and J by 1 base, with 11 bases between. Germline-derived CDR1 and CDR2 are SGHNT and YYREEE (reference sequence). The CDR3 is made up of 15 amino acids. CDR3 nucleotides: TGTGCCAGCAGCCCAAAGGGCGGGAACACCGGGGAGCTGTTTTTT. Translated, it gives CASSPKGGNTGELFF.

This clone was detected only once. The V gene is TRBV6-2 or TRBV6-3, the J gene TRBJ2-7; 10 bases line up with TRBD2. Germline CDR1 MNHEY, CDR2 SVGEGT. This CDR3 has 14 residues. Trimming removed 1 base from V and 4 bases from J; junction bases left unmatched: 1. CDR3 loop: CASSYLAGGYEQYF. The CDR3 DNA is TGTGCCAGCAGTTACTTAGCGGGAGGTTACGAGCAGTACTTC.

The rearrangement uses TRBV24-1 and TRBJ2-3, with TRBD2 matching 12 bases. Germline V gene sequence: CDR1 KGHDR, CDR2 SFDVKD. This CDR3 is built from 16 residues. V lost 2 bases and J lost 2; bases outside the gene matches: 1. As DNA, the CDR3 is TGTGCCACCAGTGATTGGACTAGCGGGACCACAGATACGCAGTATTTT. Its translation: CATSDWTSGTTDTQYF.

This chain joins TRBV29-1 and TRBJ1-1; D unclear. V was clipped by 7 bases and J by 1 base, with 4 bases between them. The CDR3 contains 10 residues. The germline gives CDR1 SQVTM, CDR2 ANQGSEA. The CDR3 loop reads CSGRNTEAFF. DNA of the CDR3: TGCAGCGGCAGGAACACTGAAGCTTTCTTT.

This clone was observed a handful of times. The chain has TRBV27 and TRBJ2-5, with D maybe TRBD1 (5 bases). Deletions cut 2 bases from V and 4 bases from J, with 14 bases between. This CDR3 is built from 15 residues. From germline, CDR1 is MNHEY and CDR2 SMNVEV (reference sequence). CDR3 sequence reads: CASSLRQGIGETQYF. As DNA, the CDR3 is TGTGCCAGCAGTTTACGTCAGGGAATAGGAGAGACCCAGTACTTC.

The rearrangement uses TRBV6-5 and TRBJ2-1; 11 bases map to TRBD2. The CDR3 spans 16 residues. Per the germline V gene, CDR1 is MNHEY and CDR2 is SVGAGI. V lost 0 bases and J lost 5; bases outside the gene matches: 3. The CDR3 bases are TGTGCCAGCAGTTACTCTGGGACTAGCGGAGACAATGAGCAGTTCTTC. Its protein product is CASSYSGTSGDNEQFF.

The CDR3 here is CASSDSSTNEKLFF. The CDR3 region has the DNA TGCGCCAGCTCCGACAGCTCAACTAATGAAAAACTGTTTTTT. This chain uses TRBV5-1 with TRBJ1-4, with D perhaps TRBD1 (5 bases). The germline V gene has CDR1 SGHRS and CDR2 YFSETQ. The CDR3 spans 14 residues. Deletions cut 7 bases from V and 0 bases from J, with 10 bases between. The full variable domain, with the rest looked up from reference TRBV5-1 and TRBJ1-4, is KAGVTQTPRYLIKTRGQQVTLSCSPISGHRSVSWYQQTPGQGLQFLFEYFSETQRNKGNFPGRFSGRQFSNSRSEMNVSTLELGDSALYLCASSDSSTNEKLFFGSGTQLSVL.

The CDR3 nucleotides read TGTGCCAGCAGTTTAGACAGCCACTACGAGCAGTACTTC. Its translation: CASSLDSHYEQYF. V gene TRBV28 combines with J gene TRBJ2-7, with D possibly TRBD1 on 5 matching bases. The CDR3 totals 13 residues. V was cut by 2 bases and J by 3 bases, with 8 bases left in between. Per germline, CDR1 MDHEN and CDR2 SYDVKM.